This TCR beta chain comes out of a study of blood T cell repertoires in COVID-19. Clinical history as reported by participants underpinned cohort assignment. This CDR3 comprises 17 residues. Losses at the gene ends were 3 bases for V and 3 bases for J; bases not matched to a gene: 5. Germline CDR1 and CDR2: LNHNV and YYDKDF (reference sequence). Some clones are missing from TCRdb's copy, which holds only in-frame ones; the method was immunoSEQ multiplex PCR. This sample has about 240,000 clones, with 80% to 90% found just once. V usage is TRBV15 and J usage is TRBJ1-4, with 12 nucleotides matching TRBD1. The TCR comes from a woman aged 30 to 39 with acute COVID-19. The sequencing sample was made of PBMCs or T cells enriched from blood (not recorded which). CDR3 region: CATSSWDRGLSNEKLFF. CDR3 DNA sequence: TGTGCCACCAGCAGTTGGGACAGGGGGCTCTCTAATGAAAAACTGTTTTTT.